Shown below are 5 T cell receptor beta chains from a single sample sequenced in a study of T-cell memory formation after mild COVID-19. TCRdb called the 5' RACE reads again in MiXCR, with one record for every CDR3 protein. The sample shows 300,000 to 400,000 distinct CDR3 sequences, 25% to 30% of them seen only once. The specimen was PBMCs or a T cell subset sorted from them (not recorded which). The origin of the receptors is an adult woman who had mild COVID-19 (a few samples of this study predate the infection). Cell type and time point are not known.

The gene calls are TRBV7-2 and TRBJ2-1, with 12 bases aligning to TRBD2. There are 14 residues in the CDR3. Trimming at V came to 5 bases and at J to 14 bases, leaving 10 bases not matched to a gene. CDR1 is SGHTA and CDR2 is FQGNSA in the germline V gene. The CDR3 reads CASSPSTSGGLEFF. In DNA, the CDR3 is TGTGCCAGCAGCCCCTCGACTAGCGGGGGATTAGAGTTCTTC.

The V and J genes are TRBV18 and TRBJ2-3; unclear D gene. Germline V lookup: CDR1 KGHSH, CDR2 LQKENI. V lost 0 bases to trimming and J lost 2 bases, with 18 bases between them. CDR3 length equals 18 residues. CDR3 amino acids: CASSPPVGSPGPTDTQYF. The CDR3 DNA reads TGTGCCAGCTCACCACCGGTGGGCTCCCCCGGCCCCACAGATACGCAGTATTTT.

This clonotype was picked up many times. The chain carries TRBV5-5 and TRBJ2-1, with 16 bases matching TRBD2. V lost 4 bases to trimming and J lost 11 bases; unmatched junction nucleotides: 6. CDR1 is SGHKS and CDR2 is YYEKEE in the germline V gene (reference sequence). This CDR3 has 15 amino acids. The CDR3 spells CASSPGLAGGRKQFF. The CDR3 region has the DNA TGTGCCAGCAGCCCGGGACTAGCGGGAGGGAGAAAGCAGTTCTTC.

V usage is TRBV20-1 and J usage is TRBJ2-7; TRBD1 matches 7 bases. This CDR3 comprises 14 residues. Trimming took 5 bases from V and 10 from J; bases not matched to a gene: 17. Germline V lookup: CDR1 DFQATT, CDR2 SNEGSKA (reference sequence). CDR3: CSARPPTGTAAQYF. CDR3 DNA: TGCAGTGCTCGACCTCCAACTGGGACAGCGGCCCAGTACTTC.

The chain carries TRBV5-1 and TRBJ1-2; no firm D call. Germline V gene sequence: CDR1 SGHRS, CDR2 YFSETQ. Trimming stripped 3 bases from V and 8 bases from J, with 17 bases between. The CDR3 runs to 14 residues. The CDR3 here is CASSSVPGGGGYTF. CDR3 sequence (DNA): TGCGCCAGCAGCTCGGTACCGGGAGGCGGGGGCTACACCTTC.